This note documents a single TCR beta chain sequence. What it binds is unknown. Sequencing targeted TCR beta in blood CD8+ and CD4+ T cells. Reverse transcription of roughly 0.45 to 1 ug RNA used random hexamers. Amplification of TCR beta CDR3 was carried out by immunoSEQ multiplex PCR, which covered 54 Vbeta and 13 Jbeta segments. Each CDR3 protein gets one entry after TCRdb re-called the immunoSEQ multiplex PCR reads with MiXCR. The data contain under 110,000 distinct CDR3 sequences, 94% of them singletons. Looked up from germline, CDR1 is SEHNR and CDR2 is FQNEAQ (reference sequence). The CDR3 consists of 11 residues. The V end lost 8 bases, the J end lost 1 base, and 5 bases lay between the germline ends. The data originate from a study of CD8 T cells in Susac syndrome. Study-wide points: There were some 16 Susac-specific public clones in total CD8+ repertoires and several in CD8+ TEMRA repertoires.

Sequenced: CD8+ T cells from PBMCs. The chain employs TRBV7-9 and TRBJ1-2; D gene ambiguous. The clonotype was recovered from a human donor with Susac syndrome. This chain's CDR3 is CASRDNYGYTF. CDR3 bases: TGTGCCAGCCGCGATAACTATGGCTACACCTTC.